Listed below are T cell receptor beta chains from one sample, sequenced in a study of neoadjuvant anti-PD-1 for oral cavity cancer. The table came from immunoSEQ multiplex PCR; TCRdb's copy has only in-frame clones and leaves some out. The sample consists of around 60,000 clones, roughly three quarters of them appearing once. Specimen: PBMCs, collected before nivolumab (anti-PD-1) treatment. These TCRs come from a person aged 40 to 85 with oral cavity squamous cell carcinoma. CDR3s include the opening cysteine and the closing phenylalanine or tryptophan. A D gene is named only where the DNA matches it firmly. Size values are once, few and many counts, or a class for expanded clones, and some rows have none.

D gene,V gene,clone size,J gene,CDR3 protein,CDR3 DNA
-,TRBV29-1,once,TRBJ1-2,CSVDANYGYTF,TGCAGCGTCGACGCTAACTATGGCTACACCTTC
TRBD1,TRBV29-1,-,TRBJ2-5,CSVANRGRGETQYF,TGCAGCGTAGCTAACAGGGGAAGGGGAGAGACCCAGTACTTC
TRBD2,TRBV27,-,TRBJ2-1,CASRRTSGAYNEQFF,TGTGCCAGCAGACGGACTAGCGGGGCATACAATGAGCAGTTCTTC
-,TRBV11-2,-,TRBJ1-1,CASSLYLNTEAFF,TGTGCCAGCAGCTTATACCTGAACACTGAAGCTTTCTTT
-,TRBV27,-,TRBJ2-1,CASSFRATGFNEQFF,TGTGCCAGCAGTTTTCGCGCCACTGGATTCAATGAGCAGTTCTTC
-,TRBV19,-,TRBJ1-6,CASSPDTRSSYNSPLHF,TGTGCCAGTAGCCCCGATACGAGAAGCTCCTATAATTCACCCCTCCACTTT
TRBD2,TRBV29-1,once,TRBJ2-1,CSVESLAGGKDNEQFF,TGCAGCGTTGAGTCGCTAGCGGGAGGTAAAGACAATGAGCAGTTCTTC
-,TRBV11-2,-,TRBJ2-7,CASSGSGYEQYF,TGTGCCAGCAGCGGTTCCGGCTACGAGCAGTACTTC
-,TRBV14,-,TRBJ2-7,CASSLEWGHEQYF,TGTGCCAGCAGCCTTGAGTGGGGGCACGAGCAGTACTTC
TRBD1,TRBV5-6,-,TRBJ2-7,CASSSRDRGLYEQYF,TGTGCCAGCAGCTCCCGGGACAGGGGGCTCTACGAGCAGTACTTC
-,TRBV30,few,TRBJ1-1,CAWSVGGGLRTEAFF,TGTGCCTGGAGTGTAGGTGGGGGGCTTCGGACTGAAGCTTTCTTT
TRBD2,TRBV5-1,-,TRBJ2-3,CASSPRRGGARRTDTQYF,TGCGCCAGCAGCCCCAGACGCGGGGGGGCAAGACGCACAGATACGCAGTATTTT
-,TRBV6-6,-,TRBJ1-4,CASSYGREKLFF,TGTGCCAGCAGTTACGGGAGAGAAAAACTGTTTTTT
-,TRBV6-6,once,TRBJ2-7,CASSYSGSYEQYF,TGTGCCAGCAGTTACTCAGGGTCCTACGAGCAGTACTTC
-,TRBV4-1,-,TRBJ1-1,CASSQSTPHTEAFF,TGCGCCAGCAGCCAATCAACTCCTCACACTGAAGCTTTCTTT
-,TRBV18,-,TRBJ1-2,CASSPQGTLYGYTF,TGTGCCAGCTCACCCCAGGGGACACTCTATGGCTACACCTTC
TRBD2,TRBV18,-,TRBJ2-7,CASSPYPSGSYEQYF,TGTGCCAGCTCACCATACCCTAGCGGATCCTACGAGCAGTACTTC
-,TRBV10-2,-,TRBJ2-7,CASSENGRSSYEQYF,TGCGCCAGCAGTGAGAACGGAAGGAGCTCCTACGAGCAGTACTTC
TRBD2,TRBV28,once,TRBJ2-7,CASSLRTSGRNEQYF,TGTGCCAGCAGTTTACGGACTAGCGGGAGAAACGAGCAGTACTTC
-,TRBV5-1,-,TRBJ1-1,CASSLASGGSTEAFF,TGCGCCAGCAGCTTGGCGTCGGGGGGGAGCACTGAAGCTTTCTTT
-,TRBV5-1,-,TRBJ2-2,CASSLGGANTGELFF,TGCGCCAGCAGCTTAGGTGGGGCGAACACCGGGGAGCTGTTTTTT
-,TRBV4-1,-,TRBJ1-4,CASSQGGYEKLFF,TGCGCCAGCAGCCAAGGGGGTTATGAAAAACTGTTTTTT
-,TRBV19,-,TRBJ2-4,CASSPFGQSFKNIQYF,TGTGCCAGTAGTCCTTTCGGACAGAGTTTTAAAAACATTCAGTACTTC
TRBD2,TRBV5-1,few,TRBJ2-3,CASSLERGSSTDTQYF,TGCGCCAGCAGTTTGGAGCGGGGATCTAGCACAGATACGCAGTATTTT
-,TRBV6-5,-,TRBJ1-1,CASSYSAQGFTEAFF,TGTGCCAGCAGTTACTCCGCTCAGGGTTTCACTGAAGCTTTCTTT
TRBD2,TRBV4-1,-,TRBJ2-7,CASSQDLAGGQPHEQYF,TGCGCCAGCAGCCAAGATCTGGCGGGGGGCCAGCCTCACGAGCAGTACTTC
TRBD2,TRBV10-1,-,TRBJ2-5,CASSPGTSGGETQYF,TGCGCCAGCAGTCCCGGGACTAGCGGGGGTGAGACCCAGTACTTC
TRBD2,TRBV25-1,-,TRBJ2-1,CASSAWTSVSYNEQFF,TGTGCCAGCAGTGCCTGGACTAGCGTCTCCTACAATGAGCAGTTCTTC